The 29 T cell receptor beta chains below all came from one sample that was sequenced in a study of blood T cell repertoires in COVID-19. The repertoire was sequenced with immunoSEQ multiplex PCR; TCRdb's copy has only in-frame clones and lacks some. The profile shows about 80,000 clones, under 85% of them singletons. The sample was peripheral blood. The receptors derive from a human donor in a cohort sampled during active COVID-19.

The V and J genes are TRBV5-6 and TRBJ2-3; TRBD2 matches at 7 bases. Germline V gene lookup returns CDR1 SGHDT and CDR2 YYEEEE. Trimming cost V 4 bases and J 0 bases; bases outside gene matches: 8. The CDR3 loop spans 16 amino acids. The CDR3 spells CASSPGGSGSTDTQYF. CDR3 DNA sequence: TGTGCCAGCAGCCCGGGTGGTAGCGGGAGCACAGATACGCAGTATTTT.

The chain links TRBV5-4 to TRBJ2-6; 9 bases map to TRBD2. V dropped 0 bases and J dropped 0; count of bases not matched to a gene: 7. CDR3 length: 19 residues. Looked up from germline, CDR1 is SGHNT and CDR2 is YYREEE (reference sequence). The CDR3 protein is CASSLGQRRGGSGANVLTF. CDR3 DNA: TGTGCCAGCAGCTTGGGGCAGAGGCGGGGGGGCTCTGGGGCCAACGTCCTGACTTTC.

CDR3 coding DNA: TGCAGCGTATCGGGACTAGCGGGGCCCACAGATACGCAGTATTTT. Translated, it gives CSVSGLAGPTDTQYF. This chain uses TRBV29-1 with TRBJ2-3, with 13 positions matching TRBD2. This CDR3 has 15 residues. The V gene's germline CDR1 is SQVTM and CDR2 ANQGSEA. Trimming removed 6 bases from V and 2 bases from J; junction bases left unmatched: 5.

The DNA for the CDR3 is TGTGCCAGTAGTTTCGGACGGGGAGTGGGCACAGATACGCAGTATTTT. Amino acids: CASSFGRGVGTDTQYF. V usage is TRBV19 and J usage is TRBJ2-3; D is perhaps TRBD2 (5 bases). Looked up from germline, CDR1 is LNHDA and CDR2 is SQIVND (reference sequence). The CDR3 loop spans 16 amino acids. V was shortened by 5 bases and J by 1 base, with 16 bases between the two germline ends. Full variable domain (outside the CDR3, taken from reference TRBV19 and TRBJ2-3): DGGITQSPKYLFRKEGQNVTLSCEQNLNHDAMYWYRQDPGQGLRLIYYSQIVNDFQKGDIAEGYSVSREKKESFPLTVTSAQKNPTAFYLCASSFGRGVGTDTQYFGPGTRLTVL.

The CDR3 reads CATSPLTGTEAFF. DNA of the CDR3: TGCGCCACTAGCCCCCTTACGGGCACTGAAGCTTTCTTT. The J gene is TRBJ1-1, the V gene TRBV5-1; D not resolved. The CDR3 sequence is 13 residues long. Trimming took off 9 bases at V and 4 bases at J, with 16 bases between the two ends. Per the germline V gene, CDR1 is SGHRS and CDR2 is YFSETQ.

The genes are TRBV11-2 and TRBJ1-6; TRBD1 is a possible D gene (5 bases). V was trimmed by 4 bases and J by 7 bases, leaving 11 bases between them. This CDR3 region has 14 residues. CDR1 is SGHAT, CDR2 FQNNGV, per germline. The CDR3 DNA reads as TGTGCCAGCAGCTCCTACTACAGGAATTCACCCCTCCACTTT. It yields the protein CASSSYYRNSPLHF.

This chain connects TRBV2 to TRBJ2-3; 8 positions match TRBD2. Per germline, CDR1 SNHLY and CDR2 FYNNEI. V shed 6 bases, J shed 0 bases, and the junction held 11 bases outside the gene matches. CDR3 length: 17 residues. DNA for the CDR3: TGTGCCAGCAGCTTGACTGACGGGAGGGCTAGCACAGATACGCAGTATTTT. As protein: CASSLTDGRASTDTQYF.

Details on this clone: The sample carries other DNA sequences with the same CDR3. The chain is built from TRBV6-5 and TRBJ1-4, with TRBD1 identical over 11 bases. In germline, CDR1 is MNHEY, CDR2 SVGAGI. This CDR3 has 14 amino acids. V shed 4 bases and J 7 bases; nucleotides not matched to a gene: 2. CDR3 nucleotide sequence: TGTGCCAGCAGTTCTGGGACAGGGGGTGAAAAACTGTTTTTT. Amino acids: CASSSGTGGEKLFF.

This sequence joins TRBV5-1 and TRBJ2-3; D not certain. V dropped 4 bases and J dropped 2 bases, with 11 bases sitting between them. This CDR3 is 14 amino acids long. Germline CDR1 and CDR2: SGHRS and YFSETQ. CDR3 in amino acids: CASSPTGYTDTQYF. CDR3 in DNA: TGCGCCAGCAGCCCGACCGGGTACACAGATACGCAGTATTTT.

This chain connects TRBV12-5 to TRBJ2-1; weak D call: TRBD2 (7 bases). The germline V gene encodes CDR1 LGHNT and CDR2 FRNRAP. Trimming shortened V by 2 bases and J by 1 base, and 12 bases separated the two germline ends. The CDR3 length is 16 residues. Written as DNA, the CDR3 is TGTGCTAGTGGTTTGAGGGGGGGGCGATCCTACAATGAGCAGTTCTTC. This encodes CASGLRGGRSYNEQFF.

The chain carries TRBV24-1 and TRBJ2-6, with 7 nucleotides matching TRBD1. Germline CDR1 and CDR2: KGHDR and SFDVKD. V shed 7 bases, J shed 0 bases, and the junction held 5 bases outside the gene matches. CDR3 size: 16 residues. The CDR3 loop is CATRGTVNSGANVLTF. CDR3 coding DNA: TGTGCCACCAGAGGGACAGTCAACTCTGGGGCCAACGTCCTGACTTTC.

The chain's CDR3 is CASSVWEGNEQFF. CDR3 nucleotide sequence: TGTGCCAGCAGCGTATGGGAGGGGAATGAGCAGTTCTTC. The V and J genes are TRBV9 and TRBJ2-1, with 7 nucleotides matching TRBD2. This CDR3 is 13 amino acids long. Looked up from germline, CDR1 is SGDLS and CDR2 is YYNGEE. V was clipped by 1 base and J by 7 bases; unmatched bases: 2. Full variable domain (rest looked up from reference TRBV9 and TRBJ2-1): DSGVTQTPKHLITATGQRVTLRCSPRSGDLSVYWYQQSLDQGLQFLIQYYNGEERAKGNILERFSAQQFPDLHSELNLSSLELGDSALYFCASSVWEGNEQFFGPGTRLTVL.

This chain links TRBV5-1 with TRBJ2-1; 10 nucleotides line up with TRBD2. CDR1 is SGHRS and CDR2 is YFSETQ in the germline V gene. Trimming removed 4 bases from V and 7 bases from J; junction bases left unmatched: 8. This CDR3 region has 15 residues. This CDR3 reads CASSASGREGNEQFF. As DNA, the CDR3 is TGCGCCAGCAGCGCCAGCGGGAGGGAGGGGAATGAGCAGTTCTTC. Full variable domain (rest looked up from reference TRBV5-1 and TRBJ2-1): KAGVTQTPRYLIKTRGQQVTLSCSPISGHRSVSWYQQTPGQGLQFLFEYFSETQRNKGNFPGRFSGRQFSNSRSEMNVSTLELGDSALYLCASSASGREGNEQFFGPGTRLTVL.

V and J are TRBV6-2 or TRBV6-3 and TRBJ2-7; TRBD2 might be the D (5 bases). Germline values: CDR1 MNHEY, CDR2 SVGEGT. The CDR3 has 16 residues. Trimming took off 6 bases at V and 1 base at J, with 19 bases between the two ends. CDR3 coding DNA: TGTGCCAGCAGCCCCTCGCAGGCGGGCTATTCCTACGAGCAGTACTTC. This encodes CASSPSQAGYSYEQYF.

This clone has just one count. J is TRBJ1-1 and V is TRBV7-2; D gene uncertain. V shed 7 bases and J shed 4 bases, with 19 bases lying between them. Germline loops: CDR1 SGHTA, CDR2 FQGNSA. The CDR3 spans 15 residues. In nucleotides, the CDR3 is TGTGCCAGCACACTCGCGGGCCGGACTTTCACTGAAGCTTTCTTT. Translating it yields CASTLAGRTFTEAFF.

This clone occurred a few times. This chain uses TRBV2 with TRBJ1-1; 10 nucleotides match TRBD1. CDR1 is SNHLY, CDR2 FYNNEI, per germline. The CDR3 is 14 amino acids. J gave up 7 bases and V 8 bases, and 10 bases lay outside the gene matches. The CDR3 DNA reads TGTGCCAGCCGTAGGACAGGGGGTGCAGATGAAGCTTTCTTT. Translating it yields CASRRTGGADEAFF.

This chain uses TRBV5-8 with TRBJ2-5; 8 bases fit TRBD2. Germline CDR1 SGHTS, CDR2 YDEGEE. Trimming at V came to 0 bases and at J to 4 bases, leaving 5 bases not matched to a gene. This CDR3 region has 15 residues. In DNA form, the CDR3 reads TGTGCCAGCAGCTTGGGTAGTGCGGGGGGAGAGACCCAGTACTTC. Translation gives CASSLGSAGGETQYF.

The chain couples TRBV5-1 to TRBJ2-3; 10 positions agree with TRBD2. This CDR3 is built from 16 residues. The germline gives CDR1 SGHRS, CDR2 YFSETQ. J lost 4 bases, V lost 0 bases, and 5 bases had no gene match. The CDR3 loop reads CASSLVLAGVPDTQYF. As DNA, the CDR3 is TGCGCCAGCAGCTTGGTGCTAGCGGGGGTACCAGATACGCAGTATTTT.

V is TRBV4-1 and J is TRBJ1-4; 8 bases fit TRBD1. After removal of 5 bases from V and 5 bases from J, the junction contained 7 bases not matched to a gene. This CDR3 contains 15 residues. Germline CDR1 is MGHRA and CDR2 is YSYEKL. In nucleotides, the CDR3 is TGCGCCAGCAGCTCCCGACAGGGGCGGAATGAAAAACTGTTTTTT. Translation gives CASSSRQGRNEKLFF.

V gene TRBV19 combines with J gene TRBJ2-3, with a possible D match to TRBD2 (5 bases). CDR3 length: 13 residues. Trimming left V 6 bases short and J 7 bases short, with 14 bases between. Germline CDR1 and CDR2: LNHDA and SQIVND (reference sequence). The CDR3 loop reads CASRRLAGNTQYF. DNA for the CDR3: TGTGCCAGTAGAAGGCTAGCCGGAAATACGCAGTATTTT.

This chain joins TRBV9 and TRBJ2-7; 10 bases map to TRBD2. Germline assignment: CDR1 SGDLS and CDR2 YYNGEE. This CDR3 is 14 amino acids long. The ends lost 2 bases at V and 5 bases at J; junction bases unmatched: 4. CDR3 bases: TGTGCCAGCAGCGTCGGGACTAGCGTCCACGAGCAGTACTTC. As protein: CASSVGTSVHEQYF.

The rearrangement links TRBV9 to TRBJ2-5, with 13 positions matching TRBD2. The length of the CDR3 is 17 residues. Germline trimming cut 7 bases from V and 2 bases from J; bases unmatched to any gene: 11. Looked up from germline, CDR1 is SGDLS and CDR2 is YYNGEE. CDR3 DNA sequence: TGTGCCAGCTCGCCGGGGACTAGCGGGACAGGGCAAGAGACCCAGTACTTC. It specifies CASSPGTSGTGQETQYF.

V is TRBV6-6 and J is TRBJ2-1; 15 bases agree with TRBD2. CDR3 length: 15 amino acids. The V gene end was trimmed by 10 bases and the J gene end by 8 bases; junction bases not matched to a gene: 9. Germline V gene data show CDR1 as MNHNY and CDR2 as SVGAGI (reference sequence). The CDR3 reads CATWGRTSGRDEQFF. CDR3 sequence (DNA): TGTGCCACCTGGGGGCGGACTAGCGGGAGGGATGAGCAGTTCTTC.

This rearrangement joins TRBV5-1 to TRBJ2-7, with D possibly TRBD1 on 5 matching bases. Deletions cut 0 bases from V and 5 bases from J, with 9 bases between. The CDR3 runs to 13 residues. Germline V lookup: CDR1 SGHRS, CDR2 YFSETQ. The CDR3, as DNA: TGCGCCAGCAGCTTGGGGGGCCCAAACGAGCAGTACTTC. It codes for CASSLGGPNEQYF.

V usage is TRBV5-4 and J usage is TRBJ1-6; D is possibly TRBD1 (5 bases). Germline CDR1 is SGHNT and CDR2 is YYREEE (reference sequence). CDR3 length: 15 amino acids. V was trimmed by 6 bases and J by 1 base, leaving 11 bases between them. CDR3 sequence reads: CASNRRGSYNSPLHF. For the CDR3, the DNA is TGTGCCAGCAATCGAAGGGGTTCCTATAATTCACCCCTCCACTTT.

V is TRBV6-5 and J is TRBJ1-1, with TRBD1 matching 9 bases. V was pared by 2 bases and J by 5 bases, with 6 bases of the junction left unmatched. The CDR3 has 15 amino acids. The germline V gene encodes CDR1 MNHEY and CDR2 SVGAGI. CDR3 in DNA: TGTGCCAGCAGTTACGGCGGGACAGGGAAAACTGAAGCTTTCTTT. The encoded protein is CASSYGGTGKTEAFF.

The rearrangement uses TRBV2 and TRBJ2-3, with TRBD2 identical over 12 bases. The CDR3 has 15 amino acids. Germline assignment: CDR1 SNHLY and CDR2 FYNNEI. The junction had 10 bases not matched to a gene; V was cut back by 6 bases and J by 9 bases. The CDR3, as DNA: TGTGCCAGCAGGAAGACTAGCGGGGGTCCGGGGACGCAGTATTTT. This encodes CASRKTSGGPGTQYF.

The chain has TRBV19 and TRBJ2-1, with TRBD2 matching 8 bases. CDR1 and CDR2 from the germline V gene are LNHDA and SQIVND (reference sequence). After removal of 3 bases from V and 4 bases from J, the junction contained 5 bases not matched to a gene. CDR3 length equals 15 residues. CDR3 residues: CASSMSGGAYNEQFF. The CDR3 bases are TGTGCCAGTAGTATGTCCGGGGGGGCTTACAATGAGCAGTTCTTC.

The V call is TRBV12-5, the J call TRBJ1-1; D might be TRBD1 (5 bases). The CDR3 is 16 amino acids. Germline V gene data show CDR1 as LGHNT and CDR2 as FRNRAP. Trimming cost V 7 bases and J 4 bases, with 22 bases left between them. CDR3 sequence (DNA): TGTGCTAGTGCTTATCCCAGGGCTATTGTTAGCACTGAAGCTTTCTTT. Its translation: CASAYPRAIVSTEAFF.